This T cell receptor (beta chain) was observed in a study of cytomegalovirus exposure and HLA in healthy donors. On the study more broadly: For the approximately 390 genotyped donors, about 79% fell within the Caucasian-associated ancestry cluster. Overall study results and limits: An analysis done earlier found most TCR beta V segments productive about 87% or about 30% of the time. In a later analysis, HLA-C alleles had the fewest associated TCRs, DRB1 alleles the most. As a later analysis revealed, most CMV-associated TCR beta chains appeared HLA-restricted.

Germline CDR1 SGHTA, CDR2 FQGNSA. The ends were cut back, 5 bases at V and 0 bases at J, with 13 bases in the middle. There are 15 residues in the CDR3. As concerns this clone: Its specificity is unknown.

PCR primers comprised 60 Vbeta and 13 Jbeta primers. Assay used: immunoSEQ multiplex PCR; TCRdb lists only in-frame clones, some missing. The repertoire holds some 100,000 clones, with around four fifths as singletons. This clonotype was obtained from a middle-aged man in good health and CMV-seronegative. The sample taken for sequencing was PBMCs. The chain combines TRBV7-2 with TRBJ1-2; D is undetermined. The CDR3 spells CASSTTPLPNYGYTF. In DNA, the CDR3 is TGTGCCAGCAGCACGACACCTCTCCCTAACTATGGCTACACCTTC.